The next 14 T cell receptor beta chains were all read from a single sample in a study of shared clonotypes between healthy human individuals. The assay was immunoSEQ multiplex PCR, and TCRdb's table has in-frame clones only and misses some. The sample has 2 million to 2.5 million clones; over 90% are singletons. The specimen was naive CD4+ T cells from PBMCs. This sample's subset: CD45RA+ positively selected. The receptors here all came from a man between 18 and 29 years old in good health. Some clones in this sample may be carry-over from other donors' samples.

J is TRBJ2-2 and V is TRBV5-1; D may be TRBD1 (6 bases). The CDR3 has 17 amino acids. CDR1 and CDR2 (germline): SGHRS, YFSETQ. Deletions cut 2 bases from V and 0 bases from J, with 14 bases between. CDR3 nucleotide sequence: TGCGCCAGCAGCTTTCGTAATCACAGGGCGAACACCGGGGAGCTGTTTTTT. Protein sequence: CASSFRNHRANTGELFF.

The J gene is TRBJ1-3, the V gene TRBV28; perhaps TRBD1 as D (5 bases). The germline CDR1 and CDR2 sequences are MDHEN and SYDVKM. The CDR3 has 15 residues. Trimming took 2 bases from V and 6 from J, leaving 14 bases between them. This CDR3 is CASSLRPQGVNTIYF. In DNA form, the CDR3 reads TGTGCCAGCAGTTTAAGGCCCCAGGGTGTAAACACCATATATTTT.

J is TRBJ2-6 and V is TRBV19; 7 bases agree with TRBD1. The germline CDR1 and CDR2 sequences are LNHDA and SQIVND (reference sequence). The trim removed 6 bases at V and 2 bases at J, leaving 4 bases unmatched. The CDR3 totals 15 residues. The CDR3 loop reads CASSNQGAGANVLTF. CDR3 DNA sequence: TGTGCCAGTAGCAATCAGGGGGCTGGGGCCAACGTCCTGACTTTC.

V is TRBV7-2 and J is TRBJ1-5; TRBD1 might be the D (6 bases). The CDR3 sequence is 15 residues long. The V end lost 2 bases, the J end lost 7 bases, and 15 bases lay between the germline ends. Germline lookup yields CDR1 SGHTA and CDR2 FQGNSA. CDR3 amino acids: CASSLRGADAQPQHF. CDR3 coding DNA: TGTGCCAGCAGCTTACGGGGGGCGGACGCACAGCCCCAGCATTTT.

For this clone: Other DNA variants within this sample encode the same CDR3. The chain couples TRBV10-1 to TRBJ2-3, with D unresolved. V lost 5 bases and J lost 1, with 7 bases in between. CDR3 length: 13 amino acids. CDR1 and CDR2 (germline): WNHNN, SYGVQD (reference sequence). CDR3 DNA: TGCGCCAGCAGTACCTCGGGCACAGATACGCAGTATTTT. Translation: CASSTSGTDTQYF.

This sequence joins TRBV27 and TRBJ2-7, with D maybe TRBD2 (6 bases). V was clipped by 5 bases and J by 3 bases, with 14 bases between them. The CDR3 consists of 14 residues. Germline V CDR1 and CDR2: MNHEY, SMNVEV (reference sequence). As DNA, the CDR3 is TGTGCCAGCAGTCGCGGGATCCGCGGCTACGAGCAGTACTTC. It is translated as CASSRGIRGYEQYF.

The chain is built from TRBV5-1 and TRBJ1-2; D perhaps matches TRBD1 (5 bases). Germline CDR1 reads SGHRS; CDR2 reads YFSETQ. Trimming removed 0 bases from V and 6 bases from J, with 12 bases in between. There are 14 residues in the CDR3. CDR3 residues: CASSLAQGWDGYTF. The CDR3 DNA reads as TGCGCCAGCAGCTTGGCCCAGGGTTGGGATGGCTACACCTTC.

This chain joins TRBV5-1 and TRBJ1-2; D uncertain. Deletions cut 5 bases from V and 4 bases from J, with 9 bases between. This CDR3 comprises 12 residues. Germline CDR1 is SGHRS and CDR2 is YFSETQ. The CDR3 loop reads CASSPGFYGYTF. The CDR3 DNA reads as TGCGCCAGCAGTCCGGGGTTCTATGGCTACACCTTC.

This chain links TRBV28 with TRBJ2-1; 8 nucleotides agree with TRBD1. This CDR3 has 19 amino acids. The trim removed 2 bases at V and 5 bases at J, leaving 17 bases unmatched. Germline-derived CDR1 and CDR2 are MDHEN and SYDVKM. CDR3 region: CASSLARLLRTGTHNEQFF. The CDR3 DNA reads as TGTGCCAGCAGTTTAGCGAGACTCCTGAGGACAGGGACACACAATGAGCAGTTCTTC.

To note about this clone: The same CDR3 also results from other DNA sequences found in this sample. The chain links TRBV28 to TRBJ1-5, with 9 bases matching TRBD1. The V gene's germline CDR1 is MDHEN and CDR2 SYDVKM. The CDR3 is 15 residues long. Germline trimming cut 6 bases from V and 4 bases from J; bases unmatched to any gene: 7. The CDR3 DNA is TGTGCCAGCAGCCCCGGGACAGGGCTTAATCAGCCCCAGCATTTT. Residues: CASSPGTGLNQPQHF.

The gene calls are TRBV7-6 and TRBJ2-2; the match to TRBD1 covers 10 bases. J was trimmed by 1 base and V by 11 bases; bases with no gene match: 4. The CDR3 consists of 14 residues. CDR1 is SGHVS and CDR2 is FNYEAQ in the germline V gene. In nucleotides, the CDR3 is TGTGCCGTTGGGACAGGGGTGAACACCGGGGAGCTGTTTTTT. It is translated as CAVGTGVNTGELFF.

The chain recombines TRBV4-2 with TRBJ1-2; D not certain. The germline gives CDR1 LGHNA, CDR2 YNFKEQ. V lost 4 bases to trimming and J lost 0 bases, with 12 bases between them. The CDR3 runs to 15 residues. This chain's CDR3 is CASSPADKANYGYTF. DNA of the CDR3: TGTGCCAGCAGCCCGGCGGATAAAGCTAACTATGGCTACACCTTC.

The chain employs TRBV19 and TRBJ2-3; D unresolved. CDR3 length: 14 amino acids. From germline, CDR1 is LNHDA and CDR2 SQIVND (reference sequence). The V end lost 0 bases, the J end lost 4 bases, and 8 bases lay between the germline ends. The CDR3 nucleotides are TGTGCCAGTAGTATAGATATCCGGGCAGATACGCAGTATTTT. Residues: CASSIDIRADTQYF.

This clone has only one observation. This chain links TRBV9 with TRBJ2-1; tentatively, D is TRBD1 or TRBD2 (5 bases each). Per the germline V gene, CDR1 is SGDLS and CDR2 is YYNGEE. Trimming pared 6 bases from V and 4 bases from J, leaving 11 bases between. The CDR3 sequence is 13 residues long. The CDR3 sequence: CASTLGEYNEQFF. The CDR3 DNA reads TGTGCCAGCACCTTGGGGGAGTACAATGAGCAGTTCTTC.